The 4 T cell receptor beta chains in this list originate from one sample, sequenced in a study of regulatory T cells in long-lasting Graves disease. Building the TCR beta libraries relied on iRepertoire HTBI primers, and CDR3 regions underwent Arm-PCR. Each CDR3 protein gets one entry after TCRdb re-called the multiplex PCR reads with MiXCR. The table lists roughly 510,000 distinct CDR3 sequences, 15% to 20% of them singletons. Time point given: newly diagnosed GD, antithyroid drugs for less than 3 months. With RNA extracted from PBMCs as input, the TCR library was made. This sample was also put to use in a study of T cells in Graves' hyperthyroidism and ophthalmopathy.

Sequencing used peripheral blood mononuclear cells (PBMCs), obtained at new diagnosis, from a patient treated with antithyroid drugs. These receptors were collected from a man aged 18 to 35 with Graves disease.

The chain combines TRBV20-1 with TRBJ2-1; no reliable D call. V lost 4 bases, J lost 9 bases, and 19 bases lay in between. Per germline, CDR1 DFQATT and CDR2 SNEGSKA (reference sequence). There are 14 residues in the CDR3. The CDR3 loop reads CSATRSLAILEQFF. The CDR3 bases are TGCAGTGCTACAAGAAGTCTGGCGATCCTTGAGCAGTTCTTC.

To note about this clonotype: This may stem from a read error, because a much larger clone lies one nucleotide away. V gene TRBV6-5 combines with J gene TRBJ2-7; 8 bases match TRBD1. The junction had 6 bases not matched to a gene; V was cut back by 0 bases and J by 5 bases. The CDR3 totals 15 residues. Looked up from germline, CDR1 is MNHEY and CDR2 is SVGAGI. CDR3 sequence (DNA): TGTGCCAGCAGTTACTCCGACAGGGGAGTGCACGAGCAGTACTTC. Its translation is CASSYSDRGVHEQYF.

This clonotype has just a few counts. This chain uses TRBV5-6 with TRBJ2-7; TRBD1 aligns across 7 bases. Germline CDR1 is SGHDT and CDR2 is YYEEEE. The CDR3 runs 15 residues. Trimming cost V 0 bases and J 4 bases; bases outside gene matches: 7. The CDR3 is CASSLAGQARYEQYF. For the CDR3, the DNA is TGTGCCAGCAGCTTGGCCGGACAGGCACGGTACGAGCAGTACTTC.

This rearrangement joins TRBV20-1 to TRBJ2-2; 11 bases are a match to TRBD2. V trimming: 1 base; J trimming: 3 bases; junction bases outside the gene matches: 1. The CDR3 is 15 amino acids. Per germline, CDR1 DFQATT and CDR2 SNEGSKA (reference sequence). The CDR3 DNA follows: TGCAGTGCTAGAGGACTAGCGGGATACACCGGGGAGCTGTTTTTT. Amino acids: CSARGLAGYTGELFF.